Shown below are 5 T cell receptor beta chains from a single sample sequenced in a study of post-analysis software for immune sequencing data. Their recognized antigens are unknown. Unique-molecular-identifier-tagged TCR beta cDNA libraries were used. One entry per CDR3 protein, called by TCRdb with MiXCR from the PCR reads. The sample has about 180,000 distinct CDR3 sequences; 30% are singletons. Study-level findings and limits: TRBV5-6, TRBV5-1 and TRBV20-1 were among four or five TRBV segments more frequent in patients than controls.

Source material: blood. The receptors stem from a girl aged 5-17 years with multiple sclerosis.

Concerning this clonotype: The junction shows a germline mismatch at one end, possibly a read error. The rearrangement links TRBV7-7 to TRBJ2-7; the D gene is possibly TRBD2 (6 bases). The V gene's germline CDR1 is SSHAT and CDR2 FNYEAQ (reference sequence). This CDR3 contains 14 residues. The CDR3 sequence is CASRRGLAQFERYF. In DNA, the CDR3 is TGTGCCAGCAGGAGGGGACTCGCTCAATTCGAGCGGTACTTC.

At least ten counts were recorded for this clonotype. V gene TRBV11-1 combines with J gene TRBJ2-7; D possibly corresponds to TRBD1 (5 bases). Trimming stripped 4 bases from V and 7 bases from J, with 8 bases between. The CDR3 covers 11 residues. Germline CDR1 reads SGHAT; CDR2 reads FQDESV (reference sequence). The CDR3 bases are TGTGCCAGCAGCTCCAGGGTTGAGCAGTACTTC. As protein: CASSSRVEQYF.

This clonotype was seen a few times. The chain is built from TRBV12-3 or TRBV12-4 and TRBJ2-1; TRBD2 matches at 10 bases. The CDR3 totals 17 residues. V lost 6 bases to trimming and J lost 9 bases; unmatched junction nucleotides: 17. The CDR3 reads CASSYLGLAVSEGEQFF. CDR3 nucleotides: TGTGCCAGCAGCTACCTCGGACTAGCGGTTTCAGAGGGTGAGCAGTTCTTC.

The CDR3 nucleotides are TGTGCCAGCAGTTTGTTGGGGGCGGCTGGCTACACCTTC. It yields the protein CASSLLGAAGYTF. This chain joins TRBV28 and TRBJ1-2, with D possibly TRBD1 on 6 matching bases. This CDR3 spans 13 amino acids. Germline V CDR1 and CDR2: MDHEN, SYDVKM. The V end was cut by 3 bases, the J end by 7 bases, with 12 bases between.

The sample holds a few counts of this clonotype. The chain couples TRBV9 to TRBJ1-6; 7 positions agree with TRBD1. The CDR3 runs 15 residues. V was pared by 0 bases and J by 6 bases, with 3 bases of the junction left unmatched. Germline V gene lookup returns CDR1 SGDLS and CDR2 YYNGEE. The CDR3 DNA reads as TGTGCCAGCAGCGTAGGCCAGGGGGGTAATTCACCCCTCCACTTT. Translated, it gives CASSVGQGGNSPLHF.